This paragraph covers one T cell receptor beta chain sequence. What it recognizes is unknown. All patients reached thyroid surgery having received no treatment beforehand. As handled by the study authors: Differences in CDR3 between clinicopathological groups were drawn on to build a classifier intended to discriminate distant-metastatic papillary thyroid cancer patients. With MiXCR, TCRdb reprocessed the PCR reads. For this entry, the V and J calls and clone size follow TCRdb and not the study's own pipeline. The data hold 15,000 to 20,000 clones, with 33% observed a single time. Germline assignment: CDR1 DFQATT and CDR2 SNEGSKA (reference sequence). V was clipped by 7 bases and J by 9 bases, with 25 bases between them. This CDR3 spans 15 amino acids. These data belong to a study of metastatic and nonmetastatic thyroid tumors. Study observations and caveats: It was reported that TCR beta diversity was significantly higher in malignant thyroid tumors than benign nodules, in blood and tumor.

Sequencing input: tumor tissue. The sequence came from a male donor with papillary thyroid cancer or a benign thyroid nodule (not recorded which). Some clones in this sample may be carry-over from other donors' samples. V usage is TRBV20-1 and J usage is TRBJ2-1, with TRBD2 as a possible D gene (7 bases). The CDR3, as DNA: TGCAGTGTTCTCCGGGGGCTAGCGGACGACTCTGAGCAGTTCTTC. Translation gives CSVLRGLADDSEQFF.